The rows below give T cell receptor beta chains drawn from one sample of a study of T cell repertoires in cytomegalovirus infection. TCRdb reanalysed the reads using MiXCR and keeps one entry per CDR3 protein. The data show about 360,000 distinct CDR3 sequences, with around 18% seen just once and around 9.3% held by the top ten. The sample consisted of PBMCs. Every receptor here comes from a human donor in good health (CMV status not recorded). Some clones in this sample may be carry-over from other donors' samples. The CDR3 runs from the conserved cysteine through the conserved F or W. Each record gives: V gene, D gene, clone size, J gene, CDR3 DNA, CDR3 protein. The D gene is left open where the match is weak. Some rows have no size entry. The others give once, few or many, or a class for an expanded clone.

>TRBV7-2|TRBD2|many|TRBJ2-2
TGTGCCAGCAGCTTACAAGGGACTACAGCGCCCGGGGAGCTGTTTTTT
CASSLQGTTAPGELFF
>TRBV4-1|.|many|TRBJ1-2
TGCGCCAGCAGCCAAGTAAGGAAGGGCACAACCTATGGCTACACCTTC
CASSQVRKGTTYGYTF
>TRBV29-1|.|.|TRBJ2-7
TGCAGCGCTGGGGGGGCGACGGGAGAGCAGTACTTC
CSAGGATGEQYF
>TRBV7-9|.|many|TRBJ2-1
TGTGCCAGCAGCTTATCCTGGGATGAGCAGTTCTTC
CASSLSWDEQFF
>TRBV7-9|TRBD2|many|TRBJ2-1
TGTGCCAGCAGCTCCGGGACTAGCGATGGGGATGAGCAGTTCTTC
CASSSGTSDGDEQFF
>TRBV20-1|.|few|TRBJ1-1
TGCAGTGCTAGTAAAAGGCGGAACACTGAAGCTTTCTTT
CSASKRRNTEAFF
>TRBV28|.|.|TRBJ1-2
TGTGCCAGCACCATCGGGGGGGCTGGCTACACCTTC
CASTIGGAGYTF
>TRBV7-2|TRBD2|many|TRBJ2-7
TGTGCCAGCAGCATCTTAGCGGGCCAACCCTACGAGCAGTACTTC
CASSILAGQPYEQYF
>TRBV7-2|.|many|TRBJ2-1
TGTGCCAGCAGCCCGAGGACTTTCAATGAGCAGTTCTTC
CASSPRTFNEQFF
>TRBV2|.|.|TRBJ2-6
TGTGCCAGCAGTGTAACGAGGGCTGGGGCCAACGTCCTGACTTTC
CASSVTRAGANVLTF
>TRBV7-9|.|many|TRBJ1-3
TGTGCCAGCAGCAGTGCCCGGACAGCCGATGGAAACACCATATATTTT
CASSSARTADGNTIYF
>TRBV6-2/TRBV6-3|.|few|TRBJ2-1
TGTGCCAGCAGAACTAGGGGCAATGAGCAGTTCTTC
CASRTRGNEQFF
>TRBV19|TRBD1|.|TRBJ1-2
TGTGCCACGAACGACAGGGTCGGGTTTTATGGCTACACCTTC
CATNDRVGFYGYTF
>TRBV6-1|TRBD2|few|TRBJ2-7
TGTGCCAGCAGTGGTAGGGGACTAGCGGGAGGGCTCCACGAGCAGTACTTC
CASSGRGLAGGLHEQYF
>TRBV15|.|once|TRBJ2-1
TGTGCCACCAGCAGACACGGACTGGACAATGAGCAGTTCTTC
CATSRHGLDNEQFF
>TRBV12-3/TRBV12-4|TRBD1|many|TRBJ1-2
TGTGCCAGCAGTTTAGGCAGGGGGAACTATGGCTACACCTTC
CASSLGRGNYGYTF
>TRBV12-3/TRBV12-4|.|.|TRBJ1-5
TGTGCCAGCATCCTTTCGACCGGGACGGATTATCAGCCCCAGCATTTT
CASILSTGTDYQPQHF
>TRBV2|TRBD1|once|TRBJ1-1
TGTGCCAGCAGGGAACAGGGGGCGGAAGCTTTCTTT
CASREQGAEAFF
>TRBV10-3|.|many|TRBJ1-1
TGTGCCATCAGTGAGTCGTCAGGCCTTTTGAACACTGAAGCTTTCTTT
CAISESSGLLNTEAFF
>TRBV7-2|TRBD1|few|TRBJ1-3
TGTGCCAGCAGCTCGGGACAGAGCTCTGGAAACACCATATATTTT
CASSSGQSSGNTIYF
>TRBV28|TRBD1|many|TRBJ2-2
TGTGCCAGCACCGCGGGACAGGTGCTCGTCGGGGAGCTGTTTTTT
CASTAGQVLVGELFF
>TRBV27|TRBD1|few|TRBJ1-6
TGTGCCAGCAGTACCCGGGACAGAGGATCACCCCTCCACTTT
CASSTRDRGSPLHF